These 23 T cell receptor beta chains were sequenced from one sample in a study of T cell responses to AZD1222 COVID-19 vaccine. The data were produced by immunoSEQ multiplex PCR, yet TCRdb's version contains in-frame clones alone and is incomplete. The data hold 120,000 or so clones, with about nine tenths observed a single time. The material was peripheral blood, obtained on day 0 of AZD1222 vaccination. The source is an adult in good health.

This clone was counted once. The V gene is TRBV6-5, the J gene TRBJ1-1; a weak D match, TRBD1 (5 bases). CDR1 is MNHEY, CDR2 SVGAGI, per germline. The CDR3 runs to 13 residues. V shed 6 bases and J shed 8 bases, with 16 bases lying between them. The CDR3 reads CASSLLWGGEAFF. CDR3 nucleotides: TGTGCCAGCAGCCTCCTTTGGGGGGGGGAAGCTTTCTTT.

This clone was recorded once. This chain uses TRBV4-2 with TRBJ1-2; D gene uncertain. Germline V CDR1 and CDR2: LGHNA, YNFKEQ. Trimming removed 6 bases at V and 7 bases at J, with 12 bases between. The CDR3 has 12 amino acids. CDR3 sequence (DNA): TGTGCCAGCAGGGGTACAGCTGCTGGCTACACCTTC. This sequence encodes CASRGTAAGYTF.

This clone was observed a handful of times. This chain connects TRBV7-9 to TRBJ2-7; tentative D call: TRBD1 (5 bases). V was shortened by 0 bases and J by 7 bases, with 19 bases between the two germline ends. CDR1 is SEHNR, CDR2 FQNEAQ, per germline (reference sequence). CDR3 size: 16 residues. The CDR3 here is CASSLAFQGTLREQYF. The CDR3 nucleotides are TGTGCCAGCAGCTTAGCGTTCCAGGGAACCCTACGGGAGCAGTACTTC. Together with reference TRBV7-9 and TRBJ2-7, the CDR3 gives the full variable domain: DTGVSQNPRHKITKRGQNVTFRCDPISEHNRLYWYRQTLGQGPEFLTYFQNEAQLEKSRLLSDRFSAERPKGSFSTLEIQRTEQGDSAMYLCASSLAFQGTLREQYFGPGTRLTVT.

This chain uses TRBV7-8 with TRBJ2-6; the D is unclear. This CDR3 has 16 residues. The germline V and J ends were trimmed by 1 base and 1 base, with 8 bases remaining between them. Germline V gene sequence: CDR1 SGHVS, CDR2 FQNEAQ. Here the CDR3 reads CASSLVAFSGANVLTF. In DNA, the CDR3 is TGTGCCAGCAGCTTAGTGGCGTTTTCTGGGGCCAACGTCCTGACTTTC.

This clone has at least ten counts. The chain carries TRBV7-9 and TRBJ2-3; 12 bases match TRBD2. V trimming: 4 bases; J trimming: 8 bases; junction bases outside the gene matches: 10. This CDR3 region has 16 residues. The germline V gene has CDR1 SEHNR and CDR2 FQNEAQ (reference sequence). The CDR3 region has the DNA TGTGCCAGCAGCTCAGGAGCTAGCGGGAGGGCGGGTACGCAGTATTTT. This codes for CASSSGASGRAGTQYF.

The chain recombines TRBV4-3 with TRBJ2-1; TRBD2 matches 14 bases. The CDR3 runs to 16 residues. Germline lookup yields CDR1 LGHNA and CDR2 YSLEER. The ends lost 5 bases at V and 8 bases at J; junction bases unmatched: 8. The DNA of the CDR3 is TGCGCCAGCAGCAGGGGGGGGACTAGCGGGAGTTATGAGCAGTTCTTC. This translates into CASSRGGTSGSYEQFF.

This chain uses TRBV24-1 with TRBJ2-2; weak D call: TRBD2 (6 bases). V was shortened by 7 bases and J by 3 bases, with 11 bases between the two germline ends. CDR3 size: 14 residues. In germline, CDR1 is KGHDR, CDR2 SFDVKD. The CDR3 DNA reads TGTGCCACCAGGCAGGGAGGAGACACCGGGGAGCTGTTTTTT. Translated, it gives CATRQGGDTGELFF.

The V and J genes are TRBV28 and TRBJ1-1; D not certain. CDR3 length: 17 amino acids. The germline CDR1 and CDR2 sequences are MDHEN and SYDVKM. V lost 5 bases to trimming and J lost 2 bases, with 21 bases between them. CDR3 loop: CASSPSVGRSVNTEAFF. Written as DNA, the CDR3 is TGTGCCAGCAGTCCGTCGGTCGGTCGGAGTGTTAACACTGAAGCTTTCTTT.

J is TRBJ2-5 and V is TRBV6-2 or TRBV6-3; 10 bases align to TRBD2. Trimming removed 5 bases from V and 0 bases from J; junction bases left unmatched: 6. The CDR3 spans 16 residues. The V gene's germline CDR1 is MNHEY and CDR2 SVGEGT. In DNA form, the CDR3 reads TGTGCCAGCAGTGCCCCGGGACTAGCGAACCAAGAGACCCAGTACTTC. Translating gives CASSAPGLANQETQYF.

The chain's CDR3 is CASRRWVSQIMNTEAFF. The DNA of the CDR3 is TGTGCCAGCAGGCGGTGGGTATCCCAAATTATGAACACTGAAGCTTTCTTT. The rearrangement uses TRBV7-9 and TRBJ1-1; D gene ambiguous. The CDR3 has 17 amino acids. Germline V lookup: CDR1 SEHNR, CDR2 FQNEAQ (reference sequence). The V end was cut by 6 bases, the J end by 0 bases, with 20 bases between.

This chain joins TRBV11-2 and TRBJ1-6; tentatively, D is TRBD1 (6 bases). Trimming removed 1 base from V and 7 bases from J, with 11 bases in between. Germline CDR1 is SGHAT and CDR2 is FQNNGV. This CDR3 has 15 residues. The CDR3, as DNA: TGTGCCAGCAGCTTAGGTGGGGGGGCGAATTCACCCCTCCACTTT. Its translation: CASSLGGGANSPLHF. Filled out from reference TRBV11-2 and TRBJ1-6, the complete variable domain reads EAGVAQSPRYKIIEKRQSVAFWCNPISGHATLYWYQQILGQGPKLLIQFQNNGVVDDSQLPKDRFSAERLKGVDSTLKIQPAKLEDSAVYLCASSLGGGANSPLHFGNGTRLTVT.

CDR3 nucleotide sequence: TGTGCCAGCAGCCCCGGACTAGCGGGAGTAAATACCTACGAGCAGTACTTC. This encodes CASSPGLAGVNTYEQYF. V and J are TRBV5-4 and TRBJ2-7; 13 positions match TRBD2. The V gene end was trimmed by 4 bases and the J gene end by 2 bases; junction bases not matched to a gene: 9. The CDR3 runs 17 residues. Per the germline V gene, CDR1 is SGHNT and CDR2 is YYREEE (reference sequence).

The rearrangement joins TRBV7-2 to TRBJ2-5, with 8 bases lining up with TRBD1. The CDR3 contains 14 residues. J lost 3 bases, V lost 5 bases, and 5 bases had no gene match. Germline V CDR1 and CDR2: SGHTA, FQGNSA. CDR3 in DNA: TGTGCCAGCAGCATTCAGACAGGGGAAGAGACCCAGTACTTC. Its translation: CASSIQTGEETQYF.

This chain links TRBV19 with TRBJ2-1; TRBD2 is a possible D gene (6 bases). CDR3 length equals 15 residues. The V gene lost 5 bases and the J gene lost 10 bases, with 21 bases spanning the gap. The germline V gene has CDR1 LNHDA and CDR2 SQIVND (reference sequence). The CDR3 DNA follows: TGTGCCAGTAGTCGCAGAGGGACGGGAGTGGGAGAGCAGTTCTTC. Protein product: CASSRRGTGVGEQFF.

V usage is TRBV5-4 and J usage is TRBJ1-1; D is uncertain. Deletions cut 7 bases from V and 4 bases from J, with 8 bases between. Germline V gene data show CDR1 as SGHNT and CDR2 as YYREEE (reference sequence). The CDR3 covers 11 residues. The CDR3 reads CASESRTEAFF. The CDR3 DNA reads as TGTGCCAGCGAGAGTCGCACTGAAGCTTTCTTT.

This clone came up a few times. The chain uses TRBV29-1 and TRBJ1-1, with D possibly TRBD1 on 6 matching bases. Trimming stripped 6 bases from V and 2 bases from J, with 16 bases between. Germline-derived CDR1 and CDR2 are SQVTM and ANQGSEA. This CDR3 region has 14 residues. This CDR3 is CSVGIGQLNTEAFF. Here the CDR3 DNA reads TGCAGCGTAGGAATCGGACAGTTAAACACTGAAGCTTTCTTT.

The chain is built from TRBV6-1 and TRBJ1-5; unclear D gene. The V end lost 1 base, the J end lost 4 bases, and 5 bases lay between the germline ends. The CDR3 loop spans 13 amino acids. The germline CDR1 and CDR2 sequences are MNHNS and SASEGT. DNA for the CDR3: TGTGCCAGCAGTGAAGTGGAGAATCAGCCCCAGCATTTT. Its translation: CASSEVENQPQHF.

The chain has TRBV4-1 and TRBJ2-1, with 9 bases identical to TRBD1. V lost 4 bases and J lost 3; bases outside the gene matches: 13. Germline V gene lookup returns CDR1 MGHRA and CDR2 YSYEKL. The CDR3 has 18 amino acids. CDR3 coding DNA: TGCGCCAGCAGCCTACTAATCCGGGACAGGGTAGTCTACAATGAGCAGTTCTTC. Residues: CASSLLIRDRVVYNEQFF.

V is TRBV24-1 and J is TRBJ2-5; 7 nucleotides align to TRBD2. CDR1 is KGHDR and CDR2 is SFDVKD in the germline V gene. Trimming took 4 bases from V and 4 from J; bases not matched to a gene: 5. CDR3 length: 14 amino acids. The CDR3 spells CATSDPGGAETQYF. CDR3 bases: TGTGCCACCAGTGACCCGGGAGGCGCAGAGACCCAGTACTTC.

The J gene is TRBJ2-1, the V gene TRBV7-8; D call uncertain. This CDR3 is built from 15 residues. V lost 8 bases, J lost 0 bases, and 14 bases lay in between. Germline-derived CDR1 and CDR2 are SGHVS and FQNEAQ. The CDR3, as DNA: TGTGCCAGCCGAGTGGGGTTGAGCTCCTACAATGAGCAGTTCTTC. This codes for CASRVGLSSYNEQFF.

This chain links TRBV18 with TRBJ1-1; D is ambiguous. The CDR3 has 13 residues. From germline, CDR1 is KGHSH and CDR2 LQKENI. V dropped 6 bases and J dropped 9 bases, with 17 bases sitting between them. The CDR3 reads CASSLDLLDKAFF. CDR3 nucleotide sequence: TGTGCCAGCTCCCTGGATCTTCTGGATAAAGCTTTCTTT.

The chain carries TRBV28 and TRBJ2-3, with 15 bases aligning to TRBD2. This CDR3 has 16 residues. Unmatched junction bases numbered 5, after V lost 6 bases and J lost 4 bases. Germline V CDR1 and CDR2: MDHEN, SYDVKM. DNA of the CDR3: TGTGCCAGCAGCGGACTAGCGGGAGGGCCACCAGATACGCAGTATTTT. Amino acids: CASSGLAGGPPDTQYF.

This chain uses TRBV10-3 with TRBJ2-7, with TRBD1 matching over 9 bases. The CDR3 runs 18 residues. The J segment lost 4 bases and the V segment lost 0 bases, leaving 13 bases of the junction unmatched. The V gene's germline CDR1 is ENHRY and CDR2 SYGVKD. The CDR3 region is CAISESGKLQGARYEQYF. CDR3 coding DNA: TGTGCCATCAGTGAGTCGGGTAAACTACAGGGGGCTAGATACGAGCAGTACTTC.